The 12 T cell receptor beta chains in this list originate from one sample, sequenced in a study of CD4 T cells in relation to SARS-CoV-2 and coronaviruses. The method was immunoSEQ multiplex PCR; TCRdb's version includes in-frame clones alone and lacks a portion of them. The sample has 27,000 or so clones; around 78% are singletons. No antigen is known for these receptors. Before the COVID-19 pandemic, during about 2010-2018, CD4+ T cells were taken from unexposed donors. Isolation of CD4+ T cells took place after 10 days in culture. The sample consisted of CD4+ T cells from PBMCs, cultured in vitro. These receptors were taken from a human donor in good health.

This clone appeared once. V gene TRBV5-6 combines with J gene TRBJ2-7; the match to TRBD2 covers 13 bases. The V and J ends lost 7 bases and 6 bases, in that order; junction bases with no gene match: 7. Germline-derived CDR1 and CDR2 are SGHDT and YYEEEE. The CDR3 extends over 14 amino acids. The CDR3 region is CASQRTSGRGEQYF. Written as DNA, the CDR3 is TGTGCCAGCCAAAGAACTAGCGGGAGGGGCGAGCAGTACTTC.

CDR3 nucleotides: TGTGCCAGTAGTATAAGATCCGCGGCTGCCCAGTCGTTCTTC. Translating it yields CASSIRSAAAQSFF. The chain combines TRBV19 with TRBJ2-1; D gene uncertain. The CDR3 runs 14 residues. Germline lookup yields CDR1 LNHDA and CDR2 SQIVND (reference sequence). The ends were cut back, 2 bases at V and 15 bases at J, with 20 bases in the middle. The whole variable domain, remainder taken from reference TRBV19 and TRBJ2-1, is DGGITQSPKYLFRKEGQNVTLSCEQNLNHDAMYWYRQDPGQGLRLIYYSQIVNDFQKGDIAEGYSVSREKKESFPLTVTSAQKNPTAFYLCASSIRSAAAQSFFGPGTRLTVL.

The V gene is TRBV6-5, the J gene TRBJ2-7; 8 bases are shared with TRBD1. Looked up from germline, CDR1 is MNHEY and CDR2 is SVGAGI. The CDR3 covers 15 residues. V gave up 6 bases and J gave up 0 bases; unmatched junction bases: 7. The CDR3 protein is CASRGTGYSSYEQYF. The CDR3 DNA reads TGTGCCAGCAGAGGGACAGGTTATAGCTCCTACGAGCAGTACTTC.

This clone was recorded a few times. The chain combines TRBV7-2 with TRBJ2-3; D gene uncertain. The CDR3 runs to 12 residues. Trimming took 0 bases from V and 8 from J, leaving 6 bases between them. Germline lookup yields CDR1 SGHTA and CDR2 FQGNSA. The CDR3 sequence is CASSLAKATQYF. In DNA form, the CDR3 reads TGTGCCAGCAGCTTAGCGAAGGCTACGCAGTATTTT.

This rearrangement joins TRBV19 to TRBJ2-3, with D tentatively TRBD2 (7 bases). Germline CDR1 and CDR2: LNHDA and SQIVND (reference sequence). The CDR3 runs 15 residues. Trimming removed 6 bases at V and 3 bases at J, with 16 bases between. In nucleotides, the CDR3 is TGTGCCAGTAGCCCATCCCGGGGGGCTACAGATACGCAGTATTTT. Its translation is CASSPSRGATDTQYF. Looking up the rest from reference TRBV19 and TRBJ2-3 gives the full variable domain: DGGITQSPKYLFRKEGQNVTLSCEQNLNHDAMYWYRQDPGQGLRLIYYSQIVNDFQKGDIAEGYSVSREKKESFPLTVTSAQKNPTAFYLCASSPSRGATDTQYFGPGTRLTVL.

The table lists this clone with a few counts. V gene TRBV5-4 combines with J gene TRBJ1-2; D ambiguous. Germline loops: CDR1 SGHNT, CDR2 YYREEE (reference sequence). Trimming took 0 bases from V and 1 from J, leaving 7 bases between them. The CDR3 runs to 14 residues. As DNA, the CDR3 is TGTGCCAGCAGCTTGGACGGACGTAACTATGGCTACACCTTC. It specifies CASSLDGRNYGYTF.

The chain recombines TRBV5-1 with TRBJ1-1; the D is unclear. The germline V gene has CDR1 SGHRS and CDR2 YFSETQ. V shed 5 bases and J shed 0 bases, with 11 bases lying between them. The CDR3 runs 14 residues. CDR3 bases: TGCGCCAGCAGTTTCCACTCAGTGAACACTGAAGCTTTCTTT. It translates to CASSFHSVNTEAFF.

The CDR3 here is CASSAGTTGHEQFF. Here the CDR3 DNA reads TGTGCCAGCAGCGCCGGGACAACAGGCCATGAGCAGTTCTTC. This chain uses TRBV9 with TRBJ2-1; D may be TRBD1 (6 bases). Germline assignment: CDR1 SGDLS and CDR2 YYNGEE. Trimming stripped 3 bases from V and 8 bases from J, with 15 bases between. The CDR3 loop spans 14 amino acids.

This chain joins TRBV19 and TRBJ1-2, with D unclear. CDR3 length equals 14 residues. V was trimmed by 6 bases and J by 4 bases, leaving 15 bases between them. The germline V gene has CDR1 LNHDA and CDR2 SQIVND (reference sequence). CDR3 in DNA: TGTGCCAGTAGACCCGGCGAAGGGTCCTATGGCTACACCTTC. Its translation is CASRPGEGSYGYTF.

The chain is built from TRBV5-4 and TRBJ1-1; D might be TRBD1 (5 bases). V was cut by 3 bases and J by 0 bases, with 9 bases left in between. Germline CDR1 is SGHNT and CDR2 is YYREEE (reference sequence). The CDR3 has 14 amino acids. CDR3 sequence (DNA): TGTGCCAGCAGCTCGGGACTGATGAACACTGAAGCTTTCTTT. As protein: CASSSGLMNTEAFF.

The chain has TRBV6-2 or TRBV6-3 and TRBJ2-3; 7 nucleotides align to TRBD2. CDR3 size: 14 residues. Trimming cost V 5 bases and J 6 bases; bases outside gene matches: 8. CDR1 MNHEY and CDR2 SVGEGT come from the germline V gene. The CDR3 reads CASSAGTTPDTQYF. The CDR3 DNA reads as TGTGCCAGCAGTGCCGGGACTACCCCCGATACGCAGTATTTT.

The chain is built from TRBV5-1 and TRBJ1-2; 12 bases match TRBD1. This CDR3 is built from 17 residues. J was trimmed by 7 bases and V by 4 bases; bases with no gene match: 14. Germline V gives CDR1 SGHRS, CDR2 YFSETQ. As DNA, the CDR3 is TGCGCCAGCAGCCGCGGGACAGGGGGCGCAATGATTCCTGGCTACACCTTC. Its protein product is CASSRGTGGAMIPGYTF.